The clone carrying this TCR beta chain has a count of ten or more. Its antigen remains unidentified. cDNA libraries of TCR beta carried unique molecular identifiers. TCRdb analysed the PCR reads with MiXCR anew, one entry per CDR3 protein. The sample holds 380,000 or so distinct CDR3 sequences, 30% to 45% seen once. This specimen comes from a study of post-analysis software for immune sequencing data. Overall study results and limits: Significantly lower normalized Chao1 diversity was seen in multiple sclerosis patients than in controls. With TRBV5-6, TRBV5-1 and TRBV20-1 included, about five TRBV segments were more frequent in patients than in controls.

Trimming took off 4 bases at V and 0 bases at J, with 16 bases between the two ends. The CDR3 has 17 residues. Germline CDR1 SQVTM, CDR2 ANQGSEA. Specimen: blood. The TCR was taken from a girl aged 10 to 17 with multiple sclerosis. The chain has TRBV29-1 and TRBJ2-6; D possibly corresponds to TRBD1 (5 bases). CDR3 residues: CSVVGQDTLSGANVLTF. In nucleotides, the CDR3 is TGCAGCGTTGTTGGCCAGGACACCCTCTCTGGGGCCAACGTCCTGACTTTC. The whole variable domain, remainder taken from reference TRBV29-1 and TRBJ2-6, is SAVISQKPSRDICQRGTSLTIQCQVDSQVTMMFWYRQQPGQSLTLIATANQGSEATYESGFVIDKFPISRPNLTFSTLTVSNMSPEDSSIYLCSVVGQDTLSGANVLTFGAGSRLTVL.